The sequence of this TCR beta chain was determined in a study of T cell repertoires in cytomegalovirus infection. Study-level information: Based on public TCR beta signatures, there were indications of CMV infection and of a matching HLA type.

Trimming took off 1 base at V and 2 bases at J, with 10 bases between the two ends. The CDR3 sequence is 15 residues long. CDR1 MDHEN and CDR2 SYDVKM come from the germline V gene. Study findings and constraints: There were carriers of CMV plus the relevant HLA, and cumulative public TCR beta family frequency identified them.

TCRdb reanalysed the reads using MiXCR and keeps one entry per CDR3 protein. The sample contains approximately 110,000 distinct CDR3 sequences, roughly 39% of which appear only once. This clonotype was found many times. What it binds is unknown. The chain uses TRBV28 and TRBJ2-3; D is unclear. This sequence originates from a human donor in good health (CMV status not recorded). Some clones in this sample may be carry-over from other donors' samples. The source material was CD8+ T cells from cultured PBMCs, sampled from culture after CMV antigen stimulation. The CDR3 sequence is CASSLFWGSTDTQYF. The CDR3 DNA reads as TGTGCCAGCAGTTTATTTTGGGGTTCCACAGATACGCAGTATTTT. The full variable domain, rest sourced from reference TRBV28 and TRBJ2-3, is DVKVTQSSRYLVKRTGEKVFLECVQDMDHENMFWYRQDPGLGLRLIYFSYDVKMKEKGDIPEGYSVSREKKERFSLILESASTNQTSMYLCASSLFWGSTDTQYFGPGTRLTVL.